The 5 T cell receptor beta chains listed next were all sequenced from one sample in a study of T-cell memory formation after mild COVID-19. MiXCR, run by TCRdb on the 5' RACE reads, gives a single entry per CDR3 protein. The sample holds roughly 410,000 distinct CDR3 sequences, 20% to 30% seen once. Material: PBMCs or a T cell subset sorted from them (not recorded which). The receptors come from an adult woman who had mild COVID-19 (a few samples of this study predate the infection). Cell type and time point are not known.

The chain is built from TRBV7-2 and TRBJ2-1; no firm D call. This CDR3 comprises 14 residues. The germline gives CDR1 SGHTA, CDR2 FQGNSA. V was trimmed by 6 bases and J by 2 bases, leaving 11 bases between them. For the CDR3, the DNA is TGTGCCAGCAGTTCTGGGCCTCCCTACAATGAGCAGTTCTTC. It yields the protein CASSSGPPYNEQFF.

The chain links TRBV30 to TRBJ1-1, with TRBD1 identical over 9 bases. The CDR3 sequence is 14 residues long. With 3 bases clipped from V and 3 bases from J, the junction kept 5 bases outside the gene matches. Germline V CDR1 and CDR2: GTSNPN, SVGIG (reference sequence). The DNA for the CDR3 is TGTGCCTGGAGGGGACAGGGCCGCCACACTGAAGCTTTCTTT. Protein sequence: CAWRGQGRHTEAFF. The whole variable domain, remainder taken from reference TRBV30 and TRBJ1-1, is SQTIHQWPATLVQPVGSPLSLECTVEGTSNPNLYWYRQAAGRGLQLLFYSVGIGQISSEVPQNLSASRPQDRQFILSSKKLLLSDSGFYLCAWRGQGRHTEAFFGQGTRLTVV.

The chain employs TRBV3-1 and TRBJ2-1, with a possible D match to TRBD2 (6 bases). Germline V gene sequence: CDR1 LGHDT, CDR2 YNNKEL (reference sequence). V was cut by 0 bases and J by 1 base, with 10 bases left in between. The CDR3 is made up of 16 amino acids. CDR3 sequence reads: CASSQDQSGSYNEQFF. In DNA, the CDR3 is TGTGCCAGCAGCCAAGACCAAAGCGGGTCCTACAATGAGCAGTTCTTC.

The chain carries TRBV6-5 and TRBJ1-5, with 11 positions matching TRBD1. The V gene's germline CDR1 is MNHEY and CDR2 SVGAGI. The CDR3 sequence is 15 residues long. The V gene end was trimmed by 6 bases and the J gene end by 7 bases; junction bases not matched to a gene: 8. The CDR3 sequence: CASRRGQGAWQPQHF. Here the CDR3 DNA reads TGTGCCAGCAGACGCGGACAGGGGGCATGGCAGCCCCAGCATTTT.

This clonotype was detected a few times. The V gene is TRBV11-2, the J gene TRBJ2-3; possible D gene TRBD2, 5 bases. CDR3 size: 14 residues. In germline, CDR1 is SGHAT, CDR2 FQNNGV. The V and J ends lost 4 bases and 2 bases respectively, with 10 bases between them. As DNA, the CDR3 is TGTGCCAGCAGCTCCGGACTCAACACAGATACGCAGTATTTT. Its translation: CASSSGLNTDTQYF.